This T cell receptor (beta chain) was identified in a study of blood T cell repertoires in COVID-19. On the study more broadly: The analysed material was cDNA or gDNA that came from T cells, B-cell-depleted T cells, or PBMCs.

The table came from immunoSEQ multiplex PCR; TCRdb's copy has only in-frame clones and leaves some out. The data show approximately 150,000 clones, with 80% to 90% seen just once and around 2% held by the top ten. This CDR3 is built from 16 residues. Germline CDR1 WNHNN, CDR2 SYGVQD (reference sequence). The trim removed 5 bases at V and 3 bases at J, leaving 10 bases unmatched. This sequence was found in a woman of 80 years or more with acute or convalescent COVID-19. Source material: peripheral blood. V and J are TRBV10-1 and TRBJ1-5; TRBD1 matches at 7 bases. The CDR3 spells CASSTCTGQNNQPQHF. The CDR3, as DNA: TGCGCCAGCAGTACTTGTACGGGACAGAACAATCAGCCCCAGCATTTT.